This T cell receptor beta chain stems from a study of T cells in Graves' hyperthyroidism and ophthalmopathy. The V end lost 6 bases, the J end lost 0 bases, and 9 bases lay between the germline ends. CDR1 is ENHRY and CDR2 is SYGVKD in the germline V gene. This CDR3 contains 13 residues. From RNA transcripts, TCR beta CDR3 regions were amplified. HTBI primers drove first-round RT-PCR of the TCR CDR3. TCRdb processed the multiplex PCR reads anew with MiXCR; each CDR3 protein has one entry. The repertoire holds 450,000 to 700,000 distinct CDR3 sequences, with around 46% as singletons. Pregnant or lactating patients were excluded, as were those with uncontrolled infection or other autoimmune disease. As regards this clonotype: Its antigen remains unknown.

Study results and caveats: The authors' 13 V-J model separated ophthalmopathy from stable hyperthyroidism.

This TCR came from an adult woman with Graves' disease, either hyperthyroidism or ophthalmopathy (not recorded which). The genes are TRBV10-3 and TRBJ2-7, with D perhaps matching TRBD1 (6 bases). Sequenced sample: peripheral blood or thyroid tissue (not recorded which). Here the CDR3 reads CAIRDRDSYEQYF. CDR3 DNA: TGTGCCATCAGGGACAGAGACTCCTACGAGCAGTACTTC.